This entry lists 9 T cell receptor beta chains sequenced from one sample in a study of cytomegalovirus exposure and HLA in healthy donors. TCRdb's table, derived via immunoSEQ multiplex PCR, lists solely in-frame clones and lacks some. The top ten hold about 1.2% of the sample, which has under 80,000 clones, 89% seen once. The sequencing sample was made of PBMCs. Receptors were obtained from a woman aged 18-29 years in good health and CMV-seronegative.

J is TRBJ1-2 and V is TRBV6-1; D gene ambiguous. The germline gives CDR1 MNHNS, CDR2 SASEGT. The CDR3 loop spans 11 amino acids. Deletions cut 6 bases from V and 7 bases from J, with 9 bases between. CDR3 amino acids: CASREGGGYTF. CDR3 bases: TGTGCCAGCAGAGAGGGAGGTGGCTACACCTTC.

The CDR3 reads CASSRVGSGVNEQFF. In DNA form, the CDR3 reads TGTGCCAGCAGCCGCGTGGGTAGCGGGGTCAATGAGCAGTTCTTC. The chain links TRBV7-9 to TRBJ2-1, with TRBD2 matching 8 bases. Germline V gene data show CDR1 as SEHNR and CDR2 as FQNEAQ (reference sequence). V shed 5 bases, J shed 6 bases, and the junction held 9 bases outside the gene matches. The CDR3 runs 15 residues.

The chain has TRBV28 and TRBJ1-2, with 7 bases matching TRBD1. This CDR3 comprises 14 residues. V lost 3 bases and J lost 6; bases outside the gene matches: 7. Germline loops: CDR1 MDHEN, CDR2 SYDVKM. CDR3 sequence: CASSFDRVFNGYTF. The CDR3 bases are TGTGCCAGCAGTTTCGACAGGGTTTTTAATGGCTACACCTTC.

The CDR3 loop is CATKTSGGETQYF. The CDR3 nucleotides are TGTGCCACAAAGACTAGCGGGGGGGAGACCCAGTACTTC. This chain links TRBV6-6 with TRBJ2-5; 13 positions agree with TRBD2. The CDR3 is 13 amino acids. The V and J ends lost 10 bases and 5 bases, in that order; junction bases with no gene match: 4. Germline-derived CDR1 and CDR2 are MNHNY and SVGAGI (reference sequence).

The rearrangement links TRBV4-1 to TRBJ1-1, with 8 bases aligning to TRBD1. CDR1 and CDR2 from the germline V gene are MGHRA and YSYEKL. Unmatched junction bases numbered 4, after V lost 4 bases and J lost 0 bases. The CDR3 length is 15 residues. CDR3 amino acids: CASSLKTGVNTEAFF. DNA of the CDR3: TGCGCCAGCAGCCTCAAGACAGGGGTGAACACTGAAGCTTTCTTT.

V and J are TRBV6-6 and TRBJ1-4; unclear D gene. Germline V gene sequence: CDR1 MNHNY, CDR2 SVGAGI (reference sequence). This CDR3 region has 16 residues. Trimming left V 9 bases short and J 6 bases short, with 23 bases between. The CDR3 protein is CASGRRSPRWDEKLFF. The CDR3 coding sequence is TGTGCCAGTGGTAGACGGAGCCCTCGGTGGGATGAAAAACTGTTTTTT.

The chain employs TRBV18 and TRBJ2-5; no firm D call. The V end was cut by 0 bases, the J end by 5 bases, with 16 bases between. CDR1 KGHSH and CDR2 LQKENI come from the germline V gene. The CDR3 extends over 16 amino acids. For the CDR3, the DNA is TGTGCCAGCTCACCACCACAGCCGACGTCTGGGGAGACCCAGTACTTC. Translated, it gives CASSPPQPTSGETQYF.

V is TRBV7-8 and J is TRBJ1-4, with 8 nucleotides matching TRBD1. V lost 5 bases to trimming and J lost 4 bases; unmatched junction nucleotides: 6. This CDR3 spans 15 amino acids. The germline gives CDR1 SGHVS, CDR2 FQNEAQ. This CDR3 reads CASSPVTGDNEKLFF. For the CDR3, the DNA is TGTGCCAGCAGCCCCGTGACAGGGGATAATGAAAAACTGTTTTTT.

V usage is TRBV4-1 and J usage is TRBJ2-3; 10 bases are a match to TRBD2. Germline loops: CDR1 MGHRA, CDR2 YSYEKL. V dropped 4 bases and J dropped 6; count of bases not matched to a gene: 19. There are 19 residues in the CDR3. The CDR3 DNA sequence: TGCGCCAGCAGCCCCGGGGGGAGGGCCCTAGCGGGGGCCAGGGATACGCAGTATTTT. This translates into CASSPGGRALAGARDTQYF.